Following are 5 T cell receptor beta chains from one sample sequenced in a study of blood T cell repertoires in COVID-19. TCRdb's table, derived via immunoSEQ multiplex PCR, lists solely in-frame clones and lacks some. This table holds around 250,000 clones, around four fifths found once. The material sequenced was peripheral blood. The receptors were sampled from a man aged 55 to 70 who had recovered from COVID-19.

A single count supports this clone. The chain employs TRBV4-1 and TRBJ2-7; D may be TRBD2 (6 bases). This CDR3 region has 15 residues. Trimming left V 1 base short and J 0 bases short, with 10 bases between. Germline loops: CDR1 MGHRA, CDR2 YSYEKL. The CDR3 is CASSQVAGGSYEQYF. The CDR3 DNA is TGCGCCAGCAGCCAAGTCGCCGGGGGCTCCTACGAGCAGTACTTC.

The chain has TRBV19 and TRBJ2-1; 13 bases match TRBD2. The ends lost 6 bases at V and 7 bases at J; junction bases unmatched: 3. From germline, CDR1 is LNHDA and CDR2 SQIVND (reference sequence). This CDR3 contains 14 residues. Here the CDR3 DNA reads TGTGCCAGTAGGCGACTAGCGGGGGGAAATGAGCAGTTCTTC. Translating gives CASRRLAGGNEQFF.

The gene calls are TRBV19 and TRBJ2-3, with D unclear. V was trimmed by 7 bases and J by 0 bases, leaving 8 bases between them. The CDR3 runs 13 residues. Germline lookup yields CDR1 LNHDA and CDR2 SQIVND (reference sequence). CDR3 amino acids: CASTHRSTDTQYF. The CDR3 DNA reads as TGTGCCAGTACCCACCGGAGCACAGATACGCAGTATTTT.

The rearrangement uses TRBV3-1 (or the pseudogene TRBV3-2) and TRBJ1-6, with D possibly matching TRBD1 (5 bases). V lost 1 base to trimming and J lost 3 bases, with 10 bases between them. The CDR3 runs 16 residues. Per germline, CDR1 LGHDT and CDR2 YNNKEL (reference sequence). CDR3 sequence reads: CASSQVQGFYNSPLHF. The CDR3 coding sequence is TGTGCCAGCAGCCAAGTCCAGGGATTCTATAATTCACCCCTCCACTTT.

The chain joins TRBV6-5 to TRBJ1-1; no clear D. Trimming pared 6 bases from V and 2 bases from J, leaving 10 bases between. The CDR3 has 13 residues. CDR1 MNHEY and CDR2 SVGAGI come from the germline V gene. CDR3 loop: CASRTIVNTEAFF. The DNA for the CDR3 is TGTGCCAGCAGAACAATCGTTAACACTGAAGCTTTCTTT.